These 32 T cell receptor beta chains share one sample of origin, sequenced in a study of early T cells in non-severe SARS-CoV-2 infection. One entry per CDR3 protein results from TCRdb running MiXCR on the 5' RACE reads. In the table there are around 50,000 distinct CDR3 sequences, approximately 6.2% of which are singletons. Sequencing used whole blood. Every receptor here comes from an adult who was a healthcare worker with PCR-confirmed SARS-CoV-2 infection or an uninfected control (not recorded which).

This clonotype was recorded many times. Written as DNA, the CDR3 is TGTGCCAGCAGCAAAAACGGGGAGAGCTACGAGCAGTACTTC. It translates to CASSKNGESYEQYF. The V and J genes are TRBV3-1 and TRBJ2-7; D is possibly TRBD2 (5 bases). Trimming pared 5 bases from V and 3 bases from J, leaving 14 bases between. The CDR3 runs 14 residues. Germline V gene data show CDR1 as LGHDT and CDR2 as YNNKEL (reference sequence).

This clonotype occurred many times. The CDR3 DNA sequence: TGTGCCAGCAGCTTAGCAGTATCCGGGGAGCTGTTTTTT. Translation gives CASSLAVSGELFF. This sequence joins TRBV7-2 and TRBJ2-2, with D unresolved. The CDR3 covers 13 residues. Germline V gives CDR1 SGHTA, CDR2 FQGNSA. Trimming pared 0 bases from V and 6 bases from J, leaving 5 bases between.

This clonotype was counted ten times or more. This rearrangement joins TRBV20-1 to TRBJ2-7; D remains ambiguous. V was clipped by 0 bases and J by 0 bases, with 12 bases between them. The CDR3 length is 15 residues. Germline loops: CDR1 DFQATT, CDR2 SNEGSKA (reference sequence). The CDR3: CSARDRVFSSYEQYF. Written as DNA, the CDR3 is TGCAGTGCTAGAGATCGGGTGTTTAGCTCCTACGAGCAGTACTTC.

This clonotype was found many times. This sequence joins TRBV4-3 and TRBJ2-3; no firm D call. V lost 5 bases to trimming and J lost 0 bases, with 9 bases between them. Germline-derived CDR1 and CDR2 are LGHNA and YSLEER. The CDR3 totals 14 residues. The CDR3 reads CASSVLPSTDTQYF. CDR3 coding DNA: TGCGCCAGCAGCGTCCTTCCTAGCACAGATACGCAGTATTTT.

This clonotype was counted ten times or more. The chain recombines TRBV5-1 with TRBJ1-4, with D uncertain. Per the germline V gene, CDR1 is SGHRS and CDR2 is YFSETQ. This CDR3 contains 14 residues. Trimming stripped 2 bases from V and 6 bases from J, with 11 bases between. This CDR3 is CASSLWGFDEKLFF. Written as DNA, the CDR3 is TGCGCCAGCAGCTTATGGGGATTCGATGAAAAACTGTTTTTT.

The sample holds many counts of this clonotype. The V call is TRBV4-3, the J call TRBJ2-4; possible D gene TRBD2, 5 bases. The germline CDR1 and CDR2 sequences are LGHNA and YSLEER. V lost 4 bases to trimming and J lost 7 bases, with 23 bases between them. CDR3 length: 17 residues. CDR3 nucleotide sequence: TGCGCCAGCAGCCTAGGATTGGACCCCGAGTCGGGGAACATTCAGTACTTC. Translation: CASSLGLDPESGNIQYF.

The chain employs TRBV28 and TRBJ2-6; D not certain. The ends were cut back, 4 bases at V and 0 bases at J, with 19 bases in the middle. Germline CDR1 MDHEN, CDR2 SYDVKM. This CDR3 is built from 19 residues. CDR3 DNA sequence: TGTGCCAGCAGTTCCCTCCGGGTCCTATCCAGCTCTGGGGCCAACGTCCTGACTTTC. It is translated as CASSSLRVLSSSGANVLTF.

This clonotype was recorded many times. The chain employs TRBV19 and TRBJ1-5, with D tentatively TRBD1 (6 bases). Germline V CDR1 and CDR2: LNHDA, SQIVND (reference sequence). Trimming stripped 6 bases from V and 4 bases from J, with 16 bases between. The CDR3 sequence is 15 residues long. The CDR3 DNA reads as TGTGCCAGTAGCCCACCGGGACAAAGAAATCAGCCCCAGCATTTT. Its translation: CASSPPGQRNQPQHF.

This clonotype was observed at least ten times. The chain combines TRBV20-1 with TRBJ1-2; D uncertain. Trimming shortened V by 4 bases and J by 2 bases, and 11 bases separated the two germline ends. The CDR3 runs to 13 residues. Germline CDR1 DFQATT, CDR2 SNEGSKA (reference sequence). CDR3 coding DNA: TGCAGTGCTACGGCGGAAATAAACTATGGCTACACCTTC. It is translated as CSATAEINYGYTF.

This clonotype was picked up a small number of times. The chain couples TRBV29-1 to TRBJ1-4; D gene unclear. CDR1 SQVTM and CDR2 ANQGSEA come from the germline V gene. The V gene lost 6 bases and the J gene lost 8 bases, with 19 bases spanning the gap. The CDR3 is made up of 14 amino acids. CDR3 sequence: CSVRSGVRGEKLFF. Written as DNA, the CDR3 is TGCAGCGTCAGGTCCGGGGTCCGAGGAGAAAAACTGTTTTTT.

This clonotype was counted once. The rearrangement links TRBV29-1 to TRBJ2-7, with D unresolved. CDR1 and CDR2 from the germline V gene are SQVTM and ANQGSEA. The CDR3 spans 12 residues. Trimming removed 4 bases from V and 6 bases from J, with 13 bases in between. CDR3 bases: TGCAGCGTTGTACAGTGGGGTCCCGAGCAGTACTTC. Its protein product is CSVVQWGPEQYF.

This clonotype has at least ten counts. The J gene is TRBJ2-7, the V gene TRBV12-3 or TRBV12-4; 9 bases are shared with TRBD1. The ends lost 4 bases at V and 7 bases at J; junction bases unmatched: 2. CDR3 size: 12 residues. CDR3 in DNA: TGTGCCAGCAGTTCGACAGGGGGTGAGCAGTACTTC. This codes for CASSSTGGEQYF.

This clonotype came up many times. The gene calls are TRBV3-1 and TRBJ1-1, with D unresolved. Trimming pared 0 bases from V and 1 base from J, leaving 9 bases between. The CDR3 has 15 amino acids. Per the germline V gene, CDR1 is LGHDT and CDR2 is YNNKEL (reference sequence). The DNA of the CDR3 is TGTGCCAGCAGCCAAGATTTAGGGAGGAACACTGAAGCTTTCTTT. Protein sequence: CASSQDLGRNTEAFF. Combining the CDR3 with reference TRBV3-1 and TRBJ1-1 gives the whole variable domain DTAVSQTPKYLVTQMGNDKSIKCEQNLGHDTMYWYKQDSKKFLKIMFSYNNKELIINETVPNRFSPKSPDKAHLNLHINSLELGDSAVYFCASSQDLGRNTEAFFGQGTRLTVV.

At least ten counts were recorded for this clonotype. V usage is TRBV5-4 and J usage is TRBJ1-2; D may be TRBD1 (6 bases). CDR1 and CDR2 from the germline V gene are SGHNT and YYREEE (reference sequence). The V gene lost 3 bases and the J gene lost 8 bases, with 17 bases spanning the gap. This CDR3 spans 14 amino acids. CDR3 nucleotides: TGTGCCAGCAGCTGGGGAGGACGCAGGGGAGGCTACACCTTC. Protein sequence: CASSWGGRRGGYTF.

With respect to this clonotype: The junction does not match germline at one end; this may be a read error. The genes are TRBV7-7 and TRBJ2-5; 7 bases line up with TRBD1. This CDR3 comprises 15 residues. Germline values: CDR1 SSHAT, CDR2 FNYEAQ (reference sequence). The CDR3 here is CASSQGVATAETQYF. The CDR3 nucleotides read TGTGCTAGCAGCCAGGGGGTTGCGACCGCGGAGACCCAGTACTTC.

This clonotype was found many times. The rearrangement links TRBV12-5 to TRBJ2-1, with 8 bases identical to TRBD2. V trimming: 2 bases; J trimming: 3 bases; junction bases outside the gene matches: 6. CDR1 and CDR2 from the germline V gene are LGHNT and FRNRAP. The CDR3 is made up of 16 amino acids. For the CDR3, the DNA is TGTGCTAGTGGTTTGCCTATAGCGGGGAACTACAATGAGCAGTTCTTC. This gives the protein CASGLPIAGNYNEQFF.

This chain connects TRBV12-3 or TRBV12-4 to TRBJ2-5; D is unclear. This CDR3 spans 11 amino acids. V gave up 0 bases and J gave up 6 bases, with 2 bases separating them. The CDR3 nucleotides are TGTGCCAGCAGTTTAGCACAGACCCAGTACTTC. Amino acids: CASSLAQTQYF.

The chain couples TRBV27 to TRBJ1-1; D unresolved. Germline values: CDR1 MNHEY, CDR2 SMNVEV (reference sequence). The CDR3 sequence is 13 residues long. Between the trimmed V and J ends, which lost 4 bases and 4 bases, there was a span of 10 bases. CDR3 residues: CASSSIRSTEAFF. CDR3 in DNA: TGTGCCAGCAGTTCAATACGGAGCACTGAAGCTTTCTTT.

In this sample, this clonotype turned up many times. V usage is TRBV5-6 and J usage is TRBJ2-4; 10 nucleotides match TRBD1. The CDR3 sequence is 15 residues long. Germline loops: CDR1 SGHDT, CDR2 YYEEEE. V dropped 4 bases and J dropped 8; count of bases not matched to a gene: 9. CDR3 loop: CASSLFGDRGYIQYF. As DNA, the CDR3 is TGTGCCAGCAGCCTATTTGGGGACAGGGGTTACATTCAGTACTTC.

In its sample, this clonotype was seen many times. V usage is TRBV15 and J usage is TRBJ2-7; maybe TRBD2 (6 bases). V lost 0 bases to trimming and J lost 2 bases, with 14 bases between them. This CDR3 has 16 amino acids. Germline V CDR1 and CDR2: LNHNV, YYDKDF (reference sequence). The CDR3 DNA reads TGTGCCACCAGCAGAGAGGTGGGGGGACTCCCCTACGAGCAGTACTTC. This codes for CATSREVGGLPYEQYF.

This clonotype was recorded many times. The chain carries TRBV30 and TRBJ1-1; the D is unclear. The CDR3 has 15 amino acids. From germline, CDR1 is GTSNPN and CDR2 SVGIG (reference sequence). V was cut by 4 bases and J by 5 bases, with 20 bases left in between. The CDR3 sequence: CAWTFPGQARTEAFF. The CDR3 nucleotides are TGTGCCTGGACTTTCCCGGGCCAAGCGAGGACTGAAGCTTTCTTT.

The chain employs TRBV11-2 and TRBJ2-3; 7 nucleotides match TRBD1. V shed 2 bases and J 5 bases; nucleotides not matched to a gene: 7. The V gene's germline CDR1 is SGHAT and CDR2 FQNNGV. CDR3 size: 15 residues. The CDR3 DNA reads TGTGCCAGCAGCTTAAGAGGGGGCGCGGGAGATACGCAGTATTTT. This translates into CASSLRGGAGDTQYF.

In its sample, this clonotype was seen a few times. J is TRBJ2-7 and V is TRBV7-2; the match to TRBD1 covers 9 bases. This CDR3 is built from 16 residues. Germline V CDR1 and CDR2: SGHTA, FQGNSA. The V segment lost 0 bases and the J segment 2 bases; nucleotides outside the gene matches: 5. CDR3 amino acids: CASSLASGTGTYEQYF. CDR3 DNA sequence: TGTGCCAGCAGCTTAGCCTCCGGGACAGGGACCTACGAGCAGTACTTC.

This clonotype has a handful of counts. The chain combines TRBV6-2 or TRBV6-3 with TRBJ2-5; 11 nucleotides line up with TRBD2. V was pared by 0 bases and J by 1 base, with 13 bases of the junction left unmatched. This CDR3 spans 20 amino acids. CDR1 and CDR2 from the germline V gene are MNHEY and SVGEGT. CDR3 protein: CASSYSMFPSGGPFQETQYF. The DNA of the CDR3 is TGTGCCAGCAGTTACTCGATGTTCCCTAGCGGGGGGCCTTTCCAAGAGACCCAGTACTTC.

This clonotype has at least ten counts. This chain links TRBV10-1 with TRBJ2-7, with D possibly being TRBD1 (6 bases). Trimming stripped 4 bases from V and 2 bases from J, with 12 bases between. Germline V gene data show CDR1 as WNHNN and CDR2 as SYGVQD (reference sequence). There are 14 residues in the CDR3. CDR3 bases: TGCGCCAGCAGTGGTGACAGGTCCACCTACGAGCAGTACTTC. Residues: CASSGDRSTYEQYF.

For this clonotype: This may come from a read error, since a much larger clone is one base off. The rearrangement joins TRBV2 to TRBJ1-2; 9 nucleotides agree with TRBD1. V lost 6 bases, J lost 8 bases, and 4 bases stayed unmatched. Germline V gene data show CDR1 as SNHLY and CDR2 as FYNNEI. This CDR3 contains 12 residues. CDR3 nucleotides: TGTGCCAGCAGGGGGGGACAGGGCGGCTACACCTTC. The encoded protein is CASRGGQGGYTF.

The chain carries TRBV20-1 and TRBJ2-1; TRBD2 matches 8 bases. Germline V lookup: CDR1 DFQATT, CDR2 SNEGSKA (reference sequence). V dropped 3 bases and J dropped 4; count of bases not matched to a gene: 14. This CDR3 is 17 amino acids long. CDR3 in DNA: TGCAGTGCTAGTCTCAGCGGGGGAGATTTGTGGTACAATGAGCAGTTCTTC. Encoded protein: CSASLSGGDLWYNEQFF.

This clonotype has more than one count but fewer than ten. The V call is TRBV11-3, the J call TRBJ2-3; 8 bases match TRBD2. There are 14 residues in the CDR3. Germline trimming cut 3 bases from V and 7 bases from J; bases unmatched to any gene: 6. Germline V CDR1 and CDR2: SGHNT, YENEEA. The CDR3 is CASSFAGGGYTQYF. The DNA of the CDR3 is TGTGCCAGCAGCTTTGCGGGGGGAGGGTATACGCAGTATTTT.

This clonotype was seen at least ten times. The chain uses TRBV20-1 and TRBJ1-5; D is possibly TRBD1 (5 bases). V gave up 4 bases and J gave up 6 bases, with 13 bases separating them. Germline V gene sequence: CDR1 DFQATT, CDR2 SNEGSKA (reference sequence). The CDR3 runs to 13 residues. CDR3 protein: CSAKGHHGQPQHF. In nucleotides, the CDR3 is TGCAGTGCTAAAGGACATCACGGTCAGCCCCAGCATTTT.

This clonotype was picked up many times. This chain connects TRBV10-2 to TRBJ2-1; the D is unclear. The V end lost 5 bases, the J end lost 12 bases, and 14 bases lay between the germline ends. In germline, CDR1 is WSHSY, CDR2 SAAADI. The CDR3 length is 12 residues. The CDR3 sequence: CASSTADLRQFF. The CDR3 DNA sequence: TGCGCCAGCAGTACTGCTGATCTACGGCAGTTCTTC.

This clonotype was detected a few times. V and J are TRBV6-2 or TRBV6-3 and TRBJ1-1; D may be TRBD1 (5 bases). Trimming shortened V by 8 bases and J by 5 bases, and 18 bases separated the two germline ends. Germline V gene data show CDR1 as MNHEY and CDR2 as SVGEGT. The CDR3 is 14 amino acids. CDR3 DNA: TGTGCCAGCGGCTCCGCGGGGGTTCGGACTGAAGCTTTCTTT. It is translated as CASGSAGVRTEAFF.

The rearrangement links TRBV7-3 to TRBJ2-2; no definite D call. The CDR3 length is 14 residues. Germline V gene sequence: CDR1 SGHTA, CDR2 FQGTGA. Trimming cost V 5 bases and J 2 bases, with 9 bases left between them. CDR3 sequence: CASSVHPNTGELFF. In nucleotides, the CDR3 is TGTGCCAGCAGCGTGCATCCAAACACCGGGGAGCTGTTTTTT.